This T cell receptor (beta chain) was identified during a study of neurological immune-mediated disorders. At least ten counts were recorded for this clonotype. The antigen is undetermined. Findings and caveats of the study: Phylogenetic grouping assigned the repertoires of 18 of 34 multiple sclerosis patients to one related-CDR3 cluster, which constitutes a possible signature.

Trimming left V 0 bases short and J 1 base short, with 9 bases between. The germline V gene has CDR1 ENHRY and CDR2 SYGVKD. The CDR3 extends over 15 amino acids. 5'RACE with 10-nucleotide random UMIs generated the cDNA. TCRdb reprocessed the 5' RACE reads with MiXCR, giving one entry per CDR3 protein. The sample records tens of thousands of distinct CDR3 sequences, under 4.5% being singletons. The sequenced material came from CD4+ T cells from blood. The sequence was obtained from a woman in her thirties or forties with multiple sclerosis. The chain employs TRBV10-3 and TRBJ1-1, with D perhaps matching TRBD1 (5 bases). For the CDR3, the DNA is TGTGCCATCAGTGAGTCTGGGGGTAAGAACACTGAAGCTTTCTTT. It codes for CAISESGGKNTEAFF.